This is a list of T cell receptor beta chains from one sample in a study of blood T cell repertoires in COVID-19. Assay used: immunoSEQ multiplex PCR; TCRdb lists only in-frame clones, some missing. The profile shows some 50,000 clones, about four fifths of them singletons. Sequences were obtained from peripheral blood. The receptors derive from a woman older than 75 with acute or convalescent COVID-19. CDR3s include the opening cysteine and the closing phenylalanine or tryptophan. Fields, in order: CDR3 DNA, CDR3 protein, J gene, D gene, clone size, V gene. The D gene is left open where the match is weak. Clone size is stated in some rows and not others, as once, few, many or a class when expanded.

CDR3nt: TGTGCCAGCATCCGGCGACAGGGGGCTGAAGGCTACACCTTC
CDR3aa: CASIRRQGAEGYTF
j_gene: TRBJ1-2
d_gene: TRBD1
abundance: once
v_gene: TRBV6-5

CDR3nt: TGCAGTGCTAGTCCCCCCCAGGGGGCGATCGGCTACACCTTC
CDR3aa: CSASPPQGAIGYTF
j_gene: TRBJ1-2
d_gene: TRBD1
abundance: NA
v_gene: TRBV20-1

CDR3nt: TGCGCCAGCAGCTCCAGGCTGCCTGACACTGAAGCTTTCTTT
CDR3aa: CASSSRLPDTEAFF
j_gene: TRBJ1-1
d_gene: NA
abundance: NA
v_gene: TRBV5-1

CDR3nt: TGTGCCAGCAGTGAAGTACCGGGGGGGGTAAATGAGCAGTTCTTC
CDR3aa: CASSEVPGGVNEQFF
j_gene: TRBJ2-1
d_gene: TRBD2
abundance: NA
v_gene: TRBV6-1

CDR3nt: TGTGCCAGCGGACGGCAGGGAAGAAACACCATATATTTT
CDR3aa: CASGRQGRNTIYF
j_gene: TRBJ1-3
d_gene: NA
abundance: NA
v_gene: TRBV2

CDR3nt: TGTGCCAGCTCACCACCGAGCCGCACCGGGGAGCTGTTTTTT
CDR3aa: CASSPPSRTGELFF
j_gene: TRBJ2-2
d_gene: NA
abundance: NA
v_gene: TRBV18

CDR3nt: TGTGCCAGTAGACAGGGGGAGTCGAACACTGAAGCTTTCTTT
CDR3aa: CASRQGESNTEAFF
j_gene: TRBJ1-1
d_gene: TRBD1
abundance: NA
v_gene: TRBV19

CDR3nt: TGTGCCAGCAGCCATTCGGGGGGGGCTCGAAGCTCCTACGAGCAGTACTTC
CDR3aa: CASSHSGGARSSYEQYF
j_gene: TRBJ2-7
d_gene: TRBD2
abundance: NA
v_gene: TRBV3-1/TRBV3-2

CDR3nt: TGTGCCAGCAGCTTGTTAGGGGACACCGGGGAGCTGTTTTTT
CDR3aa: CASSLLGDTGELFF
j_gene: TRBJ2-2
d_gene: NA
abundance: NA
v_gene: TRBV5-4

CDR3nt: TGCAGTGCTAGTCCTCTCTCCGGGACAGGGGGAACTAATAGCAATCAGCCCCAGCATTTT
CDR3aa: CSASPLSGTGGTNSNQPQHF
j_gene: TRBJ1-5
d_gene: TRBD1
abundance: NA
v_gene: TRBV20-1

CDR3nt: TGTGCCAGCAGCTTAGCTAGGACAGGGATAGATCAGCCCCAGCATTTT
CDR3aa: CASSLARTGIDQPQHF
j_gene: TRBJ1-5
d_gene: TRBD1
abundance: NA
v_gene: TRBV7-8

CDR3nt: TGTGCCAGTAGCGAAGACCGGGGAAAATTTGATACGCAGTATTTT
CDR3aa: CASSEDRGKFDTQYF
j_gene: TRBJ2-3
d_gene: NA
abundance: NA
v_gene: TRBV19

CDR3nt: TGTGCCAGCAGTCTGGGCAACACTGAAGCTTTCTTT
CDR3aa: CASSLGNTEAFF
j_gene: TRBJ1-1
d_gene: NA
abundance: once
v_gene: TRBV2